One sample yielded the 5 T cell receptor beta chains listed below, sequenced in a study of blood T cell repertoires in COVID-19. TCRdb's copy holds only in-frame clones and misses some; the assay was immunoSEQ multiplex PCR. The table records some 100,000 clones, approximately 86% of them present only once. Sequenced material: PBMCs or T cells enriched from blood (not recorded which). The receptors were gathered from a woman aged 50 to 65 who had recovered from COVID-19.

J is TRBJ2-1 and V is TRBV5-4; 9 bases agree with TRBD2. The CDR3 is 15 amino acids. The trim removed 4 bases at V and 0 bases at J, leaving 2 bases unmatched. Germline CDR1 and CDR2: SGHNT and YYREEE (reference sequence). For the CDR3, the DNA is TGTGCCAGCAGCATTAGCGGGGGCTCCTACAATGAGCAGTTCTTC. It is translated as CASSISGGSYNEQFF.

This chain links TRBV12-3 or TRBV12-4 with TRBJ1-6, with TRBD1 identical over 10 bases. V gave up 8 bases and J gave up 7 bases; unmatched junction bases: 2. CDR3 length: 13 residues. The CDR3 region has the DNA TGTGCCAGCTCGACAGGGGGCAATTCACCCCTCCACTTT. The encoded protein is CASSTGGNSPLHF.

V and J are TRBV15 and TRBJ2-2; 11 positions match TRBD2. With 5 bases clipped from V and 9 bases from J, the junction kept 11 bases outside the gene matches. This CDR3 is built from 16 residues. Germline lookup yields CDR1 LNHNV and CDR2 YYDKDF (reference sequence). CDR3 sequence: CATSPLSLAGVRELFF. The CDR3 region has the DNA TGTGCCACCAGCCCTCTCTCACTAGCGGGAGTCCGGGAGCTGTTTTTT.

The chain joins TRBV12-5 to TRBJ2-3; 10 positions agree with TRBD2. Germline CDR1 LGHNT, CDR2 FRNRAP. CDR3 length: 14 amino acids. J gave up 2 bases and V 7 bases, and 3 bases lay outside the gene matches. For the CDR3, the DNA is TGTGCTAGTGTTAGCGGGAGGTTCACAGATACGCAGTATTTT. It specifies CASVSGRFTDTQYF.

The rearrangement uses TRBV6-6 and TRBJ1-5; possible D gene TRBD1, 5 bases. CDR3 length: 13 residues. Germline V lookup: CDR1 MNHNY, CDR2 SVGAGI (reference sequence). V was pared by 6 bases and J by 4 bases, with 10 bases between. DNA for the CDR3: TGTGCCAGCAGCAGGGACTCAAATCAGCCCCAGCATTTT. Amino acid sequence: CASSRDSNQPQHF.